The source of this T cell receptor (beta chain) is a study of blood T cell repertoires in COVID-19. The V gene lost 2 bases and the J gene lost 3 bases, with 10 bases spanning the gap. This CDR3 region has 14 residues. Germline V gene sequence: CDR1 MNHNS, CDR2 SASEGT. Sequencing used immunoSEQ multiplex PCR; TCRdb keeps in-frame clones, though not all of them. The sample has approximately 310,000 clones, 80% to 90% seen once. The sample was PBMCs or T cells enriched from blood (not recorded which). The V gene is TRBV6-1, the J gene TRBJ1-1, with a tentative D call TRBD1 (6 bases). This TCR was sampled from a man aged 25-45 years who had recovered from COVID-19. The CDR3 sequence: CASSENRAYTEAFF. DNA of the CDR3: TGTGCCAGCAGTGAAAACAGGGCCTACACTGAAGCTTTCTTT.